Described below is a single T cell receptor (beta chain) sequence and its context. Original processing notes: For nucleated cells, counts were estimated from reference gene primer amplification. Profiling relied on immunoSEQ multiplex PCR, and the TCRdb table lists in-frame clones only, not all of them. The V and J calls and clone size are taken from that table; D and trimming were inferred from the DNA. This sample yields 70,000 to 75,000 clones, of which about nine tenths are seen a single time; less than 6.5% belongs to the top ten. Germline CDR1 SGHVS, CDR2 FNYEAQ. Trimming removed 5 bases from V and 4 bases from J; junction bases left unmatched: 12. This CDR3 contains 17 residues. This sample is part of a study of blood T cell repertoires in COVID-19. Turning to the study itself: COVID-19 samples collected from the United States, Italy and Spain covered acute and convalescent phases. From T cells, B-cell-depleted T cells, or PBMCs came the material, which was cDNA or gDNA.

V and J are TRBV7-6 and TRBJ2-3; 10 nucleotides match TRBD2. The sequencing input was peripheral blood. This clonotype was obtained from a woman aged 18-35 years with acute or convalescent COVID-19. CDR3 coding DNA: TGTGCCAGCAGCCCGCTGCCCCTAGCGGGAGCGGCAGATACGCAGTATTTT. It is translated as CASSPLPLAGAADTQYF.